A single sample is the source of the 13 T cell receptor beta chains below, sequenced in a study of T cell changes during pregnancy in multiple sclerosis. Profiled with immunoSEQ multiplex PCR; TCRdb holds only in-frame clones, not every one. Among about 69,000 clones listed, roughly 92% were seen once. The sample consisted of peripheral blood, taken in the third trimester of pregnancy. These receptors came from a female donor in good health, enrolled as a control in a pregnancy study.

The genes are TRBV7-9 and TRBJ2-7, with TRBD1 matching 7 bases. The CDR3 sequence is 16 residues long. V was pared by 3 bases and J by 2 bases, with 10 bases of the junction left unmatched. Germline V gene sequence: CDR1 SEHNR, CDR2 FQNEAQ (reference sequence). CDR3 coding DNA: TGTGCCAGCAGCTTCGGGTACCGGGACAGCGCCTACGAGCAGTACTTC. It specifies CASSFGYRDSAYEQYF.

The CDR3 DNA is TGTGCCAGCAGCGTAGTTGCTAGCTCAGATACGCAGTATTTT. Translated: CASSVVASSDTQYF. The chain couples TRBV9 to TRBJ2-3, with a weak D call TRBD2 (5 bases). CDR1 is SGDLS, CDR2 YYNGEE, per germline. Trimming pared 0 bases from V and 4 bases from J, leaving 9 bases between. The CDR3 contains 14 residues.

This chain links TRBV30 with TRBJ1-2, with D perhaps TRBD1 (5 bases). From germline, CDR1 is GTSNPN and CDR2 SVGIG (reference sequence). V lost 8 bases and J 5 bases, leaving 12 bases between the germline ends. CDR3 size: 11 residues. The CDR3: CARGFLYGYTF. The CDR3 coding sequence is TGTGCCAGGGGATTTCTTTATGGCTACACCTTC.

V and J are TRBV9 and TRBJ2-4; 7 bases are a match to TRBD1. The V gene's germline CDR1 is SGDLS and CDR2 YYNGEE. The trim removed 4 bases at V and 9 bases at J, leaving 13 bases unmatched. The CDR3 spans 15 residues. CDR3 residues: CASSNTDRPFLIQYF. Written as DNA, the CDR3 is TGTGCCAGCAGCAATACGGACAGGCCTTTTCTCATTCAGTACTTC. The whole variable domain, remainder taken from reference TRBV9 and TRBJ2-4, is DSGVTQTPKHLITATGQRVTLRCSPRSGDLSVYWYQQSLDQGLQFLIQYYNGEERAKGNILERFSAQQFPDLHSELNLSSLELGDSALYFCASSNTDRPFLIQYFGAGTRLSVL.

The CDR3 region has the DNA TGTGCCAGCAGTGACTGCACAAAACCTGGGGGGTACTCTGGGGCCAACGTCCTGACTTTC. It is translated as CASSDCTKPGGYSGANVLTF. The chain carries TRBV6-4 and TRBJ2-6, with D perhaps matching TRBD2 (6 bases). The germline V and J ends were trimmed by 1 base and 0 bases, with 19 bases remaining between them. Germline V gene data show CDR1 as MRHNA and CDR2 as SNTAGT. CDR3 length: 20 residues.

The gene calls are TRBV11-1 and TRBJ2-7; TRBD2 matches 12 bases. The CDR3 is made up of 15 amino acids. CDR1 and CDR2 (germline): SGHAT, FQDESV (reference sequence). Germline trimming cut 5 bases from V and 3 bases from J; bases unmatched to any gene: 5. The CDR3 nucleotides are TGTGCCAGCAGCGAAGGACTAGCGGGACACTACGAGCAGTACTTC. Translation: CASSEGLAGHYEQYF.

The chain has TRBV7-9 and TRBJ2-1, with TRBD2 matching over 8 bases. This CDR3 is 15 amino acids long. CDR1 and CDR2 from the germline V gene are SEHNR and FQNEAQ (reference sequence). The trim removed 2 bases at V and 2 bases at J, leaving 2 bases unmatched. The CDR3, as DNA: TGTGCCAGCAGCTTAACTAGCGGAGCCTACAATGAGCAGTTCTTC. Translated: CASSLTSGAYNEQFF.

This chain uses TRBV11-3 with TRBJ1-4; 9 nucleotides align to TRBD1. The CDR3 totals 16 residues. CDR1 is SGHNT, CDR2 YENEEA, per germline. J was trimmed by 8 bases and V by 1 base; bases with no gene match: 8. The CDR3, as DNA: TGTGCCAGCAGCTTAGTGTTCGGACAGGGGTTCGAAAAACTGTTTTTT. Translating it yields CASSLVFGQGFEKLFF. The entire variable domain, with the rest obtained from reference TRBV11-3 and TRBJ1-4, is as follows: EAGVVQSPRYKIIEKKQPVAFWCNPISGHNTLYWYLQNLGQGPELLIRYENEEAVDDSQLPKDRFSAERLKGVDSTLKIQPAELGDSAVYLCASSLVFGQGFEKLFFGSGTQLSVL.

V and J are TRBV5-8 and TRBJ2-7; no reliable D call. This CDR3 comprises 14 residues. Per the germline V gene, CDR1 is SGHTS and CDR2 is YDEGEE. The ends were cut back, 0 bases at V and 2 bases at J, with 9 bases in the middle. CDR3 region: CASSLGLATYEQYF. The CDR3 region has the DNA TGTGCCAGCAGCTTGGGACTGGCAACCTACGAGCAGTACTTC.

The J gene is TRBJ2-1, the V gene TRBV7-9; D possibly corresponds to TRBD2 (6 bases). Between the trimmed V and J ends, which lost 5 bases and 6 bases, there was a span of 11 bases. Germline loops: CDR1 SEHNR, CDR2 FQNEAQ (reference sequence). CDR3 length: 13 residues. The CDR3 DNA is TGTGCCAGCAGCCTCGGGACTCCCAATGAGCAGTTCTTC. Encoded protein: CASSLGTPNEQFF.

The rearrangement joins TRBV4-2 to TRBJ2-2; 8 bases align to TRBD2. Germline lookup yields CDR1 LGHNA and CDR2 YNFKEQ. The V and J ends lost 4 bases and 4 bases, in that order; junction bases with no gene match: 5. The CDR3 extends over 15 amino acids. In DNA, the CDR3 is TGTGCCAGCAGCCTAGCGGGGTCGGGCACCGGGGAGCTGTTTTTT. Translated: CASSLAGSGTGELFF.

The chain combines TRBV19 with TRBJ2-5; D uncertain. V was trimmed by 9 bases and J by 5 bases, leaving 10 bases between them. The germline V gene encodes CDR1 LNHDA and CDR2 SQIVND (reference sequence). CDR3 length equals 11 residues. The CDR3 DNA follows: TGTGCCAGCGTACCCGGGGAGACCCAGTACTTC. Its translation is CASVPGETQYF.

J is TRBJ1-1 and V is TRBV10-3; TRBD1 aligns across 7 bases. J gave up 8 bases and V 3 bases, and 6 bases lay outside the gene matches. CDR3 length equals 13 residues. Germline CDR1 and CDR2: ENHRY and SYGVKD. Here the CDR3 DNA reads TGTGCCATCAGTGAACAACCGGACAGGGAAGCTTTCTTT. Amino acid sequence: CAISEQPDREAFF.